This TCR beta chain was retrieved from a study of T cells in Graves' hyperthyroidism and ophthalmopathy. Study results and limitations: Classification by a 13 V-J model distinguished ophthalmopathy from stable hyperthyroidism.

This clonotype appeared a few times. Antigen: not known. The CDR3 sequence is 13 residues long. Germline CDR1 and CDR2: GTSNPN and SVGIG (reference sequence). The ends lost 5 bases at V and 6 bases at J; junction bases unmatched: 10. Exclusion of a patient resulted from uncontrolled infection, other autoimmune disease, pregnancy or lactation. Clinical symptoms, serum thyroxine, TRAb, thyroid ultrasound and orbital computed tomography informed diagnoses. Using RNA transcripts as the source, TCR beta CDR3 regions were amplified. TCR CDR3 regions were first amplified by RT-PCR with HTBI primers. Each CDR3 protein gets one entry after TCRdb re-called the multiplex PCR reads with MiXCR. The table lists some 500,000 distinct CDR3 sequences, roughly 15% of them singletons, with about 29% in the top ten.

V usage is TRBV30 and J usage is TRBJ2-7, with 7 bases identical to TRBD1. The sample was blood. The sequence was obtained from a woman in her twenties or thirties with Graves' ophthalmopathy. This chain's CDR3 is CAWENPGQIEQYF. The CDR3 DNA reads TGTGCCTGGGAGAATCCGGGACAGATCGAGCAGTACTTC.